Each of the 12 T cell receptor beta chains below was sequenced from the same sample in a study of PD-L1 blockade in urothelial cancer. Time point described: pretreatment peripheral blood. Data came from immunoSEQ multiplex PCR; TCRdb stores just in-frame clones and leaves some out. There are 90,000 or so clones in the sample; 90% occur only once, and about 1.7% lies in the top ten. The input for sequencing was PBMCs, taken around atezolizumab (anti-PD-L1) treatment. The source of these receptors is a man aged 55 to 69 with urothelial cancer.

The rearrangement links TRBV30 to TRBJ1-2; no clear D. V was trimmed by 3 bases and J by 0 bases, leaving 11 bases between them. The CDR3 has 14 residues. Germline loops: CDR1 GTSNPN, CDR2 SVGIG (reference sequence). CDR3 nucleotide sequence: TGTGCCTGGAGAGCCACAGCCTCTAACTATGGCTACACCTTC. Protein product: CAWRATASNYGYTF.

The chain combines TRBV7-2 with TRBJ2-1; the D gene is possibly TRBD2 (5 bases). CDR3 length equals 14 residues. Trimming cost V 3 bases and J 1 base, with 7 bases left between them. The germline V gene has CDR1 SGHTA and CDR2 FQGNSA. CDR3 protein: CASSFRGSYNEQFF. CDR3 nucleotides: TGTGCCAGCAGCTTCCGCGGGTCCTACAATGAGCAGTTCTTC.

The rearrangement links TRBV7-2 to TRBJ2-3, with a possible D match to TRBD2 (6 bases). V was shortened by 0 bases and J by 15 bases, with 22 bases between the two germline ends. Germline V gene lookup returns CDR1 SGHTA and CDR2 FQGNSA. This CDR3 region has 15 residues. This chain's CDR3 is CASSLAGTHGGRAYF. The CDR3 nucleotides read TGTGCCAGCAGCTTAGCTGGGACCCACGGGGGTCGGGCATATTTT.

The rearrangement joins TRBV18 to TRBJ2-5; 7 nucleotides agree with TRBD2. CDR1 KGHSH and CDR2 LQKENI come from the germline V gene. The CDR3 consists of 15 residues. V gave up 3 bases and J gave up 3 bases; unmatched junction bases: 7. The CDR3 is CASSPGQRGEETQYF. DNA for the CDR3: TGTGCCAGCTCACCCGGGCAGCGGGGAGAAGAGACCCAGTACTTC.

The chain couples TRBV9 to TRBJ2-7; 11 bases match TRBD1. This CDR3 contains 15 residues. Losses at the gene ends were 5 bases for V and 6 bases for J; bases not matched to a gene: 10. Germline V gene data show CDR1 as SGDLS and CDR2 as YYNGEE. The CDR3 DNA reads TGTGCCAGCAGTGCCGGGACAGGGGGATTGGGCGAGCAGTACTTC. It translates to CASSAGTGGLGEQYF.

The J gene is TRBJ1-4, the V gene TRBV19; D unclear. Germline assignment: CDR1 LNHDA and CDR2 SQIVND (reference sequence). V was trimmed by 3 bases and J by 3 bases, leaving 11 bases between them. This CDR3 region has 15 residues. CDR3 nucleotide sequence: TGTGCCAGTAGTATTTTCGGGAATCCTAATGAAAAACTGTTTTTT. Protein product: CASSIFGNPNEKLFF.

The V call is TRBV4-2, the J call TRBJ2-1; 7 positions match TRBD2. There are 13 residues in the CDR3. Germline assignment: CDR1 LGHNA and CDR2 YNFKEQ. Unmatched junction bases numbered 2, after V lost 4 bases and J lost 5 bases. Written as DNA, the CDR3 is TGTGCCAGCAGCCTGAGCGGGAACAATGAGCAGTTCTTC. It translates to CASSLSGNNEQFF.

The CDR3 coding sequence is TGCGCCAGCAGCCCCGCTGGGGCCAACGTCCTGACTTTC. It specifies CASSPAGANVLTF. The V gene is TRBV5-1, the J gene TRBJ2-6; no clear D gene. Trimming pared 4 bases from V and 2 bases from J, leaving 4 bases between. There are 13 residues in the CDR3. Germline V lookup: CDR1 SGHRS, CDR2 YFSETQ.

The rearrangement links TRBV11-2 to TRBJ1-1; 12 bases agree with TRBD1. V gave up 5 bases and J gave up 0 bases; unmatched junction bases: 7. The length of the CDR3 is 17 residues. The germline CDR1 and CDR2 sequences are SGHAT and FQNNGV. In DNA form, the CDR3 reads TGTGCCAGCAGCGGTGGGACAGGGGGCCCTATGAACACTGAAGCTTTCTTT. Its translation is CASSGGTGGPMNTEAFF.

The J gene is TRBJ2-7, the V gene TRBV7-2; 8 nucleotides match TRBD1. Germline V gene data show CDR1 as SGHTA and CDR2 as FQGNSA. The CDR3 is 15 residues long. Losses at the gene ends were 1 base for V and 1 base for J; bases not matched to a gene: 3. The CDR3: CASSLGTGRSYEQYF. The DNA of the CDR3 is TGTGCCAGCAGCTTAGGGACAGGGCGGTCCTACGAGCAGTACTTC.

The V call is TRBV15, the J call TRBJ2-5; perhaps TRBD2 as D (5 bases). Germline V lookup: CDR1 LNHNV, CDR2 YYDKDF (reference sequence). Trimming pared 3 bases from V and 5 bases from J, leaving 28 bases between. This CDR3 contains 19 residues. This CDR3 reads CATSREGLGIPQHNETQYF. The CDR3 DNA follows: TGTGCCACCAGCAGGGAAGGACTTGGGATTCCCCAACATAATGAGACCCAGTACTTC.

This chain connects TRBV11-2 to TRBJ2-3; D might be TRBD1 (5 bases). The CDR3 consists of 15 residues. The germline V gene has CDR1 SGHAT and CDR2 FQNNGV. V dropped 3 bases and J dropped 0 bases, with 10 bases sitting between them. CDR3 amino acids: CASSFSRGSTDTQYF. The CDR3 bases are TGTGCCAGCAGCTTCTCAAGGGGTAGCACAGATACGCAGTATTTT.